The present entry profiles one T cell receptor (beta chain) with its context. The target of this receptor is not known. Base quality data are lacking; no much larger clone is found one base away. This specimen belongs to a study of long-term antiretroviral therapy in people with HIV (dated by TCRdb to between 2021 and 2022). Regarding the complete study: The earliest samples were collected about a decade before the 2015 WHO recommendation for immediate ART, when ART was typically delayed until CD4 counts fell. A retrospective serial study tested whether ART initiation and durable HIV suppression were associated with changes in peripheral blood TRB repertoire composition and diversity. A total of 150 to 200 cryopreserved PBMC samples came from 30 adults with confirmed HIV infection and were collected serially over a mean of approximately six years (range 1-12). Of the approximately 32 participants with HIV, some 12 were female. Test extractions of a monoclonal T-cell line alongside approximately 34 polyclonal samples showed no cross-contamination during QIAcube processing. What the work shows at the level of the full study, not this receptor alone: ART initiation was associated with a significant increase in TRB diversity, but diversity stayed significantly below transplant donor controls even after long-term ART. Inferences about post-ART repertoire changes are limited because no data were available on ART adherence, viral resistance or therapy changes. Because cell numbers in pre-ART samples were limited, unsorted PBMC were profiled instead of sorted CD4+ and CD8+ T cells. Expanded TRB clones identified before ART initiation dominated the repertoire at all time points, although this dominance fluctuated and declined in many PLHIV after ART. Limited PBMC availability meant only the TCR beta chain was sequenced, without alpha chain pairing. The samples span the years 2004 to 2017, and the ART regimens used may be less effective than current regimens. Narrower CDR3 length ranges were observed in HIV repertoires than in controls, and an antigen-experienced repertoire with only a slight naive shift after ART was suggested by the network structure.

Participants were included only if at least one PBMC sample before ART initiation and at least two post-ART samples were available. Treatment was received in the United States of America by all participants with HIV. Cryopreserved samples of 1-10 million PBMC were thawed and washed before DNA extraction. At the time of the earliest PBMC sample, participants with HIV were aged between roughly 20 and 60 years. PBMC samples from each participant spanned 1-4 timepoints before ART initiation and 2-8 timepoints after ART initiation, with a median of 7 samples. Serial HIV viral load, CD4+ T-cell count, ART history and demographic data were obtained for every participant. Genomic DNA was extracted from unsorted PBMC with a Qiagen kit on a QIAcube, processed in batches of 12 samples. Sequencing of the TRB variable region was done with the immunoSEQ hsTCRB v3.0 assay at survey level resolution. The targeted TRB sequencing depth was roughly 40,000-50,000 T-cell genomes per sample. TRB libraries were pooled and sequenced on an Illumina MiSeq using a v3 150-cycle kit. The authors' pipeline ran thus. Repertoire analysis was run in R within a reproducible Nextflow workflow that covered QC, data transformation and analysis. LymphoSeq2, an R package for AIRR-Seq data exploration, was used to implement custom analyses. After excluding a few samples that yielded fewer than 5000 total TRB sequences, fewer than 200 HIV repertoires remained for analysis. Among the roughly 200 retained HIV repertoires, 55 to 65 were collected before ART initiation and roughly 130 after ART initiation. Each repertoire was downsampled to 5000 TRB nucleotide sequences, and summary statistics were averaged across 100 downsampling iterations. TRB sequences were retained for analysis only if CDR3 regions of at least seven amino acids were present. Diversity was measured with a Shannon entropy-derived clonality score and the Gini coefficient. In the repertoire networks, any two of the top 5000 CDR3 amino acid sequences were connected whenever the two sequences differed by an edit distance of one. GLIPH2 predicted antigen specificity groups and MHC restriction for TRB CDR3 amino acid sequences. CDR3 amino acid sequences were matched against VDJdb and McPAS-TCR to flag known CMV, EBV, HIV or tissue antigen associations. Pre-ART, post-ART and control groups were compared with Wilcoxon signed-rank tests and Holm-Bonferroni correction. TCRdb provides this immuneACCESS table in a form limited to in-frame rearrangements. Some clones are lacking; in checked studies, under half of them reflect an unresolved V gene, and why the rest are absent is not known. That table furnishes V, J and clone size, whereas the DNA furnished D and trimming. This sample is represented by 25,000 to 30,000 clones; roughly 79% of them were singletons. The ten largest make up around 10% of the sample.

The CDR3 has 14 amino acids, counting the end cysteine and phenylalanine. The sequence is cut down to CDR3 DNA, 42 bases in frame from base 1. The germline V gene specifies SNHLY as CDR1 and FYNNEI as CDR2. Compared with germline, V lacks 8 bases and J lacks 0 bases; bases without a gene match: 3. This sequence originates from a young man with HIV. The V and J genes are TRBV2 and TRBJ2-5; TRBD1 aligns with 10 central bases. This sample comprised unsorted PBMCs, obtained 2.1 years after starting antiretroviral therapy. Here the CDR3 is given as CASAGQGHQETQYF. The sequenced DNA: TGTGCCAGCGCGGGACAGGGGCACCAAGAGACCCAGTACTTC.